The present TCR beta chain was sequenced within a study of CD8+CD57+ T cells in acquired aplastic anemia. The authors sequenced patients whose flow cytometry had shown CD8+CD57+ cell expansion. Genomic DNA was employed as the template in profiling TCR beta VDJ and CDR3. TCRdb used MiXCR to reprocess the reads, holding one entry per CDR3 protein. This table has around 150,000 distinct CDR3 sequences, around 52% appearing once. This clonotype occurred a few times. This CDR3 contains 14 residues. CDR1 is ENHRY and CDR2 is SYGVKD in the germline V gene. V lost 4 bases, J lost 8 bases, and 4 bases stayed unmatched.

The sequenced material came from sorted CD4+, CD8+, or CD8+CD57+ T cells (not recorded which) from PBMCs. The rearrangement uses TRBV10-3 and TRBJ1-6; 8 nucleotides line up with TRBD1. This clonotype was obtained from a human donor with aplastic anemia. In DNA, the CDR3 is TGTGCCATCAGTGGGAGCAGGGGGCATTCACCCCTCCACTTT. This codes for CAISGSRGHSPLHF.